This TCR beta chain was recovered during a study of blood T cell repertoires in COVID-19. Study-level background: Two consecutive negative NP/OP PCR tests, clearance, or resolved symptoms defined Cohort 3 recovery.

Original processing methods: Estimates of nucleated cell counts were drawn from the amplification of reference gene primers. Clones were sequenced by immunoSEQ multiplex PCR, and TCRdb holds only the in-frame ones, with some missing. That table furnishes V, J and clone size, whereas the DNA furnished D and trimming. The table includes about 360,000 clones, around 87% detected once. Germline CDR1 is MGHRA and CDR2 is YSYEKL. V shed 1 base and J 6 bases; nucleotides not matched to a gene: 11. CDR3 length: 19 amino acids. Sequenced: PBMCs or T cells enriched from blood (not recorded which). V usage is TRBV4-1 and J usage is TRBJ2-4; 14 positions agree with TRBD2. The clonotype originates from a man aged 40-50 years in a cohort exposed to, infected with or recovered from COVID-19 (not recorded which). In DNA form, the CDR3 reads TGCGCCAGCAGCCAAGGGCGGACCGGGACTAGCGGGAGTTCAAACATTCAGTACTTC. Amino acid sequence: CASSQGRTGTSGSSNIQYF.